The rows below give T cell receptor beta chains drawn from one sample of a study of blood T cell repertoires in COVID-19. Profiling relied on immunoSEQ multiplex PCR, and the TCRdb table lists in-frame clones only, not all of them. The sample carries roughly 100,000 clones, roughly 90% recorded once. Sequencing was carried out using peripheral blood. The receptors were sampled from a human donor with COVID-19, enrolled during active disease. The donor label of this sample is uncertain. Both conserved end residues are part of each CDR3. Each record gives: D gene, J gene, V gene, clone size, CDR3 DNA, CDR3 protein. The D gene is left open where the match is weak. Only part of the rows carry a size: once, few, many, or a class if the clone is expanded.

d_call: NA
j_call: TRBJ1-6
v_call: TRBV9
clone_size: NA
cdr3_nt: TGTGCCAGCAGCGCAGCCGCTGGACTAAATTCACCCCTCCACTTT
cdr3_aa: CASSAAAGLNSPLHF

d_call: TRBD2
j_call: TRBJ2-3
v_call: TRBV4-2
clone_size: NA
cdr3_nt: TGTGCCAGCAGCGCGTATAGCGGGGGGGCCACAGATACGCAGTATTTT
cdr3_aa: CASSAYSGGATDTQYF

d_call: NA
j_call: TRBJ1-1
v_call: TRBV6-1
clone_size: NA
cdr3_nt: TGTGCCAGCAGTGAAATTTTGGGGGCCACTGAAGCTTTCTTT
cdr3_aa: CASSEILGATEAFF

d_call: NA
j_call: TRBJ2-2
v_call: TRBV18
clone_size: NA
cdr3_nt: TGTGCCAGCTCGTTCAGTTTAGCTGGGAACACCGGGGAGCTGTTTTTT
cdr3_aa: CASSFSLAGNTGELFF

d_call: NA
j_call: TRBJ1-2
v_call: TRBV10-3
clone_size: NA
cdr3_nt: TGTGCCATCAGTGAGTGGAGAGAAGGATATGGCTACACCTTC
cdr3_aa: CAISEWREGYGYTF

d_call: NA
j_call: TRBJ1-2
v_call: TRBV29-1
clone_size: NA
cdr3_nt: TGCAGCGTTGAAGCTACGTCGGGGGAAAATGGCTACACCTTC
cdr3_aa: CSVEATSGENGYTF

d_call: NA
j_call: TRBJ1-3
v_call: TRBV9
clone_size: NA
cdr3_nt: TGTGCCAGCAGCGTAGCTGGGGCTTGGGGAAACACCATATATTTT
cdr3_aa: CASSVAGAWGNTIYF

d_call: TRBD2
j_call: TRBJ2-1
v_call: TRBV5-1
clone_size: NA
cdr3_nt: TGCGCCAGCAGCTTGCGAGCCAGCGGGGGAGACAATGAGCAGTTCTTC
cdr3_aa: CASSLRASGGDNEQFF

d_call: TRBD2
j_call: TRBJ2-7
v_call: TRBV27
clone_size: NA
cdr3_nt: TGTGCCAGCAGGCGGGAGGCTTACGTTAGAGAGCAGTACTTC
cdr3_aa: CASRREAYVREQYF

d_call: NA
j_call: TRBJ2-7
v_call: TRBV9
clone_size: once
cdr3_nt: TGTGCCAGCAGCGTGGCCGGGACTCCCTGGAACGAGCAGTACTTC
cdr3_aa: CASSVAGTPWNEQYF

d_call: TRBD1
j_call: TRBJ2-1
v_call: TRBV7-6
clone_size: NA
cdr3_nt: TGTGCCAGCAGTTTAACCGGGACAGGGTACAATGAGCAGTTCTTC
cdr3_aa: CASSLTGTGYNEQFF

d_call: TRBD1
j_call: TRBJ2-1
v_call: TRBV7-3
clone_size: NA
cdr3_nt: TGTGCCAGCAGCGAACCGGGACAGGGGGCGAATGAGCAGTTCTTC
cdr3_aa: CASSEPGQGANEQFF

d_call: TRBD1
j_call: TRBJ2-7
v_call: TRBV2
clone_size: NA
cdr3_nt: TGTGCCAGCAGTCTGGAACAGGGGGAATCCTACGAGCAGTACTTC
cdr3_aa: CASSLEQGESYEQYF

d_call: TRBD1
j_call: TRBJ1-3
v_call: TRBV3-1/TRBV3-2
clone_size: NA
cdr3_nt: TGTGCCAGCAGCCTTCTCGAGACAGGGAACACCATATATTTT
cdr3_aa: CASSLLETGNTIYF

d_call: TRBD1
j_call: TRBJ2-7
v_call: TRBV30
clone_size: NA
cdr3_nt: TGTGCCTCGACAGGGCTGAGCTCCTACGAGCAGTACTTC
cdr3_aa: CASTGLSSYEQYF

d_call: TRBD1
j_call: TRBJ2-2
v_call: TRBV5-1
clone_size: NA
cdr3_nt: TGCGCCAGCACGGGACAGACCAGGGGAAACACCGGGGAGCTGTTTTTT
cdr3_aa: CASTGQTRGNTGELFF

d_call: TRBD1
j_call: TRBJ1-6
v_call: TRBV6-1
clone_size: NA
cdr3_nt: TGTGCCAGCAGTGAAATGGGACAGGGGGTGAATTCACCCCTCCACTTT
cdr3_aa: CASSEMGQGVNSPLHF

d_call: TRBD1
j_call: TRBJ2-5
v_call: TRBV6-4
clone_size: NA
cdr3_nt: TGTGCCAGCAGTTCCGGGACAGGGTCTTCAGAGACCCAGTACTTC
cdr3_aa: CASSSGTGSSETQYF